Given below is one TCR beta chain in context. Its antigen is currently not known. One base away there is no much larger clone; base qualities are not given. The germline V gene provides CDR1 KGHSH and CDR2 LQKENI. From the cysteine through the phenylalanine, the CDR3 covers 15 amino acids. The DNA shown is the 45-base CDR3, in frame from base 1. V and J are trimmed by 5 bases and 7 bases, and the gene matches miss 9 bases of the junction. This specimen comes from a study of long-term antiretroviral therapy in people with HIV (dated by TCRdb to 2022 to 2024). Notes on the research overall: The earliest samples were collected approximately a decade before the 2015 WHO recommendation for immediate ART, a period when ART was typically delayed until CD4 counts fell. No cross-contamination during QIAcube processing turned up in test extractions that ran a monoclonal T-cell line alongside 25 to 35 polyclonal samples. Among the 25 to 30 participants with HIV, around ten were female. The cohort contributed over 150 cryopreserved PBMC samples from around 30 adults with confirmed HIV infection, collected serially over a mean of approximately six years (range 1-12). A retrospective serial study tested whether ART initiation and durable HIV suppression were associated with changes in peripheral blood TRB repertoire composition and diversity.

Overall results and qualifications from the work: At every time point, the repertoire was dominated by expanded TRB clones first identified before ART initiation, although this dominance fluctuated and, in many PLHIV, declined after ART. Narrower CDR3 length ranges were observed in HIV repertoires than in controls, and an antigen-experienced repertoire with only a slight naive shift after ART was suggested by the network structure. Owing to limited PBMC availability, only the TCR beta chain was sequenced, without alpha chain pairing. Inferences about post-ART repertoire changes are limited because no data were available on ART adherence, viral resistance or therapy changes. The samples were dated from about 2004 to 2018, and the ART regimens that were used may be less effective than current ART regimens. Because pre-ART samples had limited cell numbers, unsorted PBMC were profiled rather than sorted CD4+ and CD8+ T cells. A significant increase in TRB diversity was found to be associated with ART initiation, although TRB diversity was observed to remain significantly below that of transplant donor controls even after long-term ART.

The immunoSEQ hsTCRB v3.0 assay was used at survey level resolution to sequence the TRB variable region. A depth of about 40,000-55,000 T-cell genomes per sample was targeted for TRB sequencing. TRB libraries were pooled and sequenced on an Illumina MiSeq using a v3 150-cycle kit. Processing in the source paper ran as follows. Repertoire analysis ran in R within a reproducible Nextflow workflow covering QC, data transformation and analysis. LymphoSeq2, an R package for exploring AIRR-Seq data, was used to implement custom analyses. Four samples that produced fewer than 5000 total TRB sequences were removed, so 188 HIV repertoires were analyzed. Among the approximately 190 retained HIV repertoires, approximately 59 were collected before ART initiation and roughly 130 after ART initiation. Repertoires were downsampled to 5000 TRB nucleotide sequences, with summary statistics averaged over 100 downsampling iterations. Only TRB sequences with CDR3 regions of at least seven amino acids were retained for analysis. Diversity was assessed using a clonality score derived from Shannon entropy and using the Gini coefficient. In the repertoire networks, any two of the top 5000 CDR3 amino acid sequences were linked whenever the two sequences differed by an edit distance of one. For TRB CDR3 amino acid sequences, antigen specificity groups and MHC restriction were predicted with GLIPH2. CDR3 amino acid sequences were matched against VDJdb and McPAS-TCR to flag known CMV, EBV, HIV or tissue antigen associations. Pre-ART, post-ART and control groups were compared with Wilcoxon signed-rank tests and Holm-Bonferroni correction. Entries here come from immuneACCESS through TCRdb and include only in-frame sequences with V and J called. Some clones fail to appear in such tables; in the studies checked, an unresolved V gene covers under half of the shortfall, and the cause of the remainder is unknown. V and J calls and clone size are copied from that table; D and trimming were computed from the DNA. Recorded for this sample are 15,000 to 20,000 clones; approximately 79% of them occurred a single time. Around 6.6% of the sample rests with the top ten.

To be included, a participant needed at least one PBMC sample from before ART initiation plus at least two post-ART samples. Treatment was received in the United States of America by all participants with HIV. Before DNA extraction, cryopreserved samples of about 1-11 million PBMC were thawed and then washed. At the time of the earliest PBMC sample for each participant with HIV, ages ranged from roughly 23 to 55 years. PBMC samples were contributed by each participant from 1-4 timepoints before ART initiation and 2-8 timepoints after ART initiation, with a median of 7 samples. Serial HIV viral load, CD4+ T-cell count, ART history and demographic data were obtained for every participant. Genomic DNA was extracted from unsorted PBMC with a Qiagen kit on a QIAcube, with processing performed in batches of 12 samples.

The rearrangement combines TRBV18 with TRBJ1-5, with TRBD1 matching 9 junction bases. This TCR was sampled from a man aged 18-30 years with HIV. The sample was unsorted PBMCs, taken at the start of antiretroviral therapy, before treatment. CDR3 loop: CASSSQGASSQPQHF. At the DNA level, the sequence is TGTGCCAGCTCATCACAGGGGGCGAGCAGCCAGCCCCAGCATTTT.